The TCR beta chain described here comes from a study of CD8+ T cells in alopecia areata. At the level of the study: Skin was taken from approximately 6-13-month-old C3H/HeJ graft donors that had spontaneous alopecia and grafted onto approximately 7-10-week-old female C3H/HeJ mice. Study conclusions and caveats: For lesional scalp, especially alopecia totalis/universalis, clonality was higher than in normal scalp. Normal-skin resident alphabeta T cells also appear among scalp sample sequences.

A panel of CD4, CD8alpha, NKG2D, NKG2ACE and other markers served to sort pooled cutaneous lymph node cells. The CDR3 covers 15 residues. CDR1 is NNHDY and CDR2 is SYVADS in the germline V gene. With 0 bases removed from V and 2 bases from J, the gap between germline ends came to 8 bases. TCR sequencing used cDNA made by reverse transcription of extracted RNA. Clones were sequenced by immunoSEQ multiplex PCR, and TCRdb holds only the in-frame ones, with some missing. The sample includes under 350,000 clones, none of them occurring once. The table lists this clone with a few counts. Antigen specificity is unknown. Each gene name is a mouse one. The CDR3 end falls 4 residues outside the read, so it is completed with the germline J gene.

The gene calls are TRBV13-3 and TRBJ2-2, with D perhaps matching TRBD2 (5 bases). Material for sequencing was CD4+ T cells sorted from a lymph node. The sequence came from a C3H/HeJ mouse with alopecia areata. These mice share the MHC haplotype H2-k. CDR3 loop: CASSDVWENTGQLYF. The CDR3 DNA, read in part, is TGTGCCAGCAGTGATGTCTGGGAGAACACCGGG.